This TCR beta chain originates from a study of T cells in Graves' hyperthyroidism and ophthalmopathy. This clonotype was seen repeatedly, ten times or more. The investigators amplified TCR beta CDR3 regions from RNA transcripts. HTBI primers were the set used in a first-round RT-PCR of the TCR CDR3. Each CDR3 protein gets one entry after TCRdb re-called the multiplex PCR reads with MiXCR. The sample includes roughly 30,000 distinct CDR3 sequences, roughly 45% seen only once; the top ten take around a tenth. This TCR derives from a woman aged 25 to 39 with Graves' hyperthyroidism. Sequenced sample: blood.

The CDR3 loop reads CASSSAYEQYF. CDR3 in DNA: TGTGCCAGCAGTTCCGCCTACGAGCAGTACTTC. The genes are TRBV12-3 or TRBV12-4 and TRBJ2-7; D is unclear. V lost 4 bases and J lost 2, with 3 bases in between. This CDR3 contains 11 residues.